This passage covers 16 T cell receptor beta chains from one sample sequenced in a study of blood T cell repertoires in COVID-19 (dated by TCRdb to about 2020). The library came from the immunoSEQ multiplex PCR assay. Not all clones reach the TCRdb copy of this immuneACCESS table, which keeps in-frame sequences only. Checked studies attribute under half of the gap to unresolved V genes and leave the rest unexplained. This sample is represented by 99,000 or so clones; around 87% of them were singletons. 15% of the sample is held by the ten biggest clonotypes. Sequencing was done on a sample of peripheral blood. The receptors were sampled from a man aged 45-65 years with acute or convalescent COVID-19.

CDR3 nucleotides: TGTGCCAGCAGCGTAGGGGGACTAGCGGGAGGTGGTGAGCAGTTCTTC. Translation: CASSVGGLAGGGEQFF. This chain links TRBV9 with TRBJ2-1; 15 nucleotides align to TRBD2. Germline V CDR1 and CDR2: SGDLS, YYNGEE. Losses at the gene ends were 0 bases for V and 9 bases for J; bases not matched to a gene: 4. The CDR3 is 16 amino acids. Complete variable domain (other parts from reference TRBV9 and TRBJ2-1): DSGVTQTPKHLITATGQRVTLRCSPRSGDLSVYWYQQSLDQGLQFLIQYYNGEERAKGNILERFSAQQFPDLHSELNLSSLELGDSALYFCASSVGGLAGGGEQFFGPGTRLTVL.

This chain uses TRBV20-1 with TRBJ2-7; TRBD2 agrees at 7 bases. This CDR3 is 15 amino acids long. Trimming removed 3 bases from V and 7 bases from J; junction bases left unmatched: 15. In germline, CDR1 is DFQATT, CDR2 SNEGSKA (reference sequence). The DNA of the CDR3 is TGCAGTGCTAGTCCCCCCGGGTTGGGAGCGGGGGAGCAGTACTTC. Protein sequence: CSASPPGLGAGEQYF.

The chain carries TRBV15 and TRBJ2-1; 7 bases align to TRBD2. The CDR3 runs to 15 residues. CDR1 and CDR2 (germline): LNHNV, YYDKDF (reference sequence). V lost 3 bases to trimming and J lost 9 bases; unmatched junction nucleotides: 11. The CDR3 region is CATSRTAGTFGEQFF. In DNA, the CDR3 is TGTGCCACCAGCAGGACAGCGGGGACCTTTGGTGAGCAGTTCTTC.

J is TRBJ2-7 and V is TRBV19; D remains ambiguous. Germline CDR1 reads LNHDA; CDR2 reads SQIVND (reference sequence). Trimming cost V 1 base and J 2 bases, with 6 bases left between them. The CDR3 is made up of 13 amino acids. CDR3 sequence reads: CASSIAVTYEQYF. CDR3 bases: TGTGCCAGTAGTATAGCGGTTACCTACGAGCAGTACTTC. Filled out from reference TRBV19 and TRBJ2-7, the complete variable domain reads DGGITQSPKYLFRKEGQNVTLSCEQNLNHDAMYWYRQDPGQGLRLIYYSQIVNDFQKGDIAEGYSVSREKKESFPLTVTSAQKNPTAFYLCASSIAVTYEQYFGPGTRLTVT.

V gene TRBV9 combines with J gene TRBJ2-1; D is perhaps TRBD2 (6 bases). The germline V and J ends were trimmed by 0 bases and 8 bases, with 9 bases remaining between them. Germline CDR1 is SGDLS and CDR2 is YYNGEE. CDR3 length equals 13 residues. CDR3 loop: CASSVGGRHEQFF. Here the CDR3 DNA reads TGTGCCAGCAGCGTAGGAGGGAGGCATGAGCAGTTCTTC.

The J gene is TRBJ1-6, the V gene TRBV4-1; TRBD1 matches at 11 bases. This CDR3 spans 14 amino acids. V dropped 4 bases and J dropped 7; count of bases not matched to a gene: 0. Per the germline V gene, CDR1 is MGHRA and CDR2 is YSYEKL. CDR3 bases: TGCGCCAGCAGCCGGGACAGGGGGAATTCACCCCTCCACTTT. This sequence encodes CASSRDRGNSPLHF.

This sequence joins TRBV19 and TRBJ1-1; a weak D match, TRBD1 (6 bases). The CDR3 length is 13 residues. Germline values: CDR1 LNHDA, CDR2 SQIVND (reference sequence). Trimming left V 10 bases short and J 0 bases short, with 12 bases between. CDR3 sequence: CAIQDRLNTEAFF. CDR3 nucleotide sequence: TGTGCCATTCAAGACAGGTTGAACACTGAAGCTTTCTTT.

The chain has TRBV6-5 and TRBJ1-5; 7 bases are a match to TRBD1. The CDR3 is made up of 15 amino acids. The V gene end was trimmed by 6 bases and the J gene end by 2 bases; junction bases not matched to a gene: 7. Germline CDR1 reads MNHEY; CDR2 reads SVGAGI. This chain's CDR3 is CASRSRQGGNQPQHF. CDR3 bases: TGTGCCAGCAGATCCCGACAGGGTGGCAATCAGCCCCAGCATTTT.

The chain has TRBV28 and TRBJ2-5, with TRBD1 as a possible D gene (5 bases). The CDR3 spans 13 residues. The V end lost 3 bases, the J end lost 6 bases, and 11 bases lay between the germline ends. CDR1 is MDHEN and CDR2 is SYDVKM in the germline V gene. CDR3 in amino acids: CASSFGLGQTQYF. The CDR3 nucleotides read TGTGCCAGCAGTTTCGGCCTGGGGCAGACCCAGTACTTC.

As for this clone: The junction does not match germline at one end; this may be a read error. The chain has TRBV11-3 and TRBJ2-5, with a tentative D call TRBD1 (5 bases). The CDR3 runs 14 residues. Germline CDR1 SGHNT, CDR2 YENEEA. CDR3 residues: CASSLDSATETQYF. CDR3 nucleotide sequence: TGTGCCAGCAGCCTAGACAGTGCAACCGAGACCCAGTACTTC.

The J gene is TRBJ2-7, the V gene TRBV4-1; TRBD2 matches 11 bases. CDR1 MGHRA and CDR2 YSYEKL come from the germline V gene. The ends lost 1 base at V and 0 bases at J; junction bases unmatched: 5. The CDR3 is 17 residues long. The CDR3 here is CASSQGLAGYYSYEQYF. The CDR3 DNA reads TGCGCCAGCAGCCAAGGACTAGCGGGATACTACTCCTACGAGCAGTACTTC.

V and J are TRBV2 and TRBJ2-7, with TRBD1 identical over 7 bases. Germline lookup yields CDR1 SNHLY and CDR2 FYNNEI. The CDR3 loop spans 11 amino acids. The junction had 3 bases not matched to a gene; V was cut back by 10 bases and J by 3 bases. CDR3 loop: CAIRQGYEQYF. CDR3 DNA sequence: TGTGCCATCCGACAGGGCTACGAGCAGTACTTC.

The chain is built from TRBV5-4 and TRBJ2-7, with TRBD2 matching 8 bases. The CDR3 is 16 amino acids. V was pared by 4 bases and J by 3 bases, with 12 bases of the junction left unmatched. Germline V lookup: CDR1 SGHNT, CDR2 YYREEE (reference sequence). The chain's CDR3 is CASSLSWGSGNYEQYF. CDR3 nucleotide sequence: TGTGCCAGCAGCCTATCCTGGGGTAGCGGGAACTACGAGCAGTACTTC.

The rearrangement joins TRBV4-2 to TRBJ1-2, with D maybe TRBD1 (5 bases). Germline V gene data show CDR1 as LGHNA and CDR2 as YNFKEQ. CDR3 size: 16 residues. V was pared by 0 bases and J by 5 bases, with 16 bases between. CDR3 loop: CASSQDGARAGYGYTF. The CDR3 region has the DNA TGTGCCAGCAGCCAAGATGGTGCCAGGGCCGGGTATGGCTACACCTTC.

The CDR3 coding sequence is TGTGCCAGCAGCGGGGACAGGGGGAATAATTCACCCCTCCACTTT. It codes for CASSGDRGNNSPLHF. V usage is TRBV2 and J usage is TRBJ1-6; TRBD1 aligns across 11 bases. CDR1 and CDR2 (germline): SNHLY, FYNNEI. There are 15 residues in the CDR3. J gave up 5 bases and V 6 bases, and 3 bases lay outside the gene matches.

A single count supports this clone. The CDR3 DNA reads as TGTGCCAGCAGCCCAGGACTAGCGGGGGCGAATGAGCAGTTCTTC. This codes for CASSPGLAGANEQFF. The chain carries TRBV11-2 and TRBJ2-1; 13 bases agree with TRBD2. The trim removed 5 bases at V and 7 bases at J, leaving 5 bases unmatched. Germline CDR1 reads SGHAT; CDR2 reads FQNNGV. The CDR3 has 15 residues.